This TCR beta chain was observed in a study of control samples from healthy donors and cancer patients (TCRdb year 2020). This clone was seen a few times. This receptor's antigen is unknown. No much larger clone exists at a distance of one base, and base qualities are not known. Via the germline V gene (reference sequence), CDR1 is SGHNT and CDR2 YYREEE. The CDR3, cysteine through phenylalanine, is 15 amino acids long. Of the read, only the CDR3 DNA is kept; its 45 bases are in frame from base 1. Cut back by 0 bases and 1 base, the V and J ends lie 10 bases apart. The library came from the immunoSEQ multiplex PCR assay. Not all clones reach the TCRdb copy of this immuneACCESS table, which keeps in-frame sequences only. Checked studies attribute under half of the gap to unresolved V genes and leave the rest unexplained. A total of some 220,000 clones appear in this sample, roughly 94% of them only once. Of the sample, 1.5% is held by the ten largest clones.

Sequenced input: blood. The sequence came from a man aged 45-65 years in good health. In this chain, TRBV5-4 is recombined with TRBJ2-5; the D gene is not confidently resolved. This receptor has the CDR3 CASSLAVGPQETQYF. The DNA reads as follows: TGTGCCAGCAGCTTGGCCGTTGGGCCCCAAGAGACCCAGTACTTC.